The T cell receptor (beta chain) under discussion was sequenced for a study of OX40 agonist ivuxolimab in advanced cancers. Across the whole study: Hepatocellular carcinoma, melanoma, renal cell or head and neck cancer was diagnosed in the dose-escalation patients.

Regarding the study as a whole: Researchers report that CD8+ T cells had, on average, more expanded clones than CD4+.

The assay was immunoSEQ multiplex PCR, and TCRdb's table has in-frame clones only and misses some. The table has more than 65,000 clones, 88% seen once. J lost 7 bases, V lost 2 bases, and 10 bases had no gene match. Germline CDR1 is SEHNR and CDR2 is FQNEAQ (reference sequence). The CDR3 length is 16 residues. Concerning this clone itself: Its matching antigen is unknown.

This chain uses TRBV7-9 with TRBJ2-2; TRBD1 matches at 7 bases. Material: CD4+ or CD8+ T cells sorted from blood, obtained in a trial of the OX40 agonist ivuxolimab. This TCR was sampled from an adult with an advanced solid tumor such as melanoma, head and neck, liver or kidney cancer. CDR3 in amino acids: CASSLSERTGRGELFF. DNA for the CDR3: TGTGCCAGCAGCTTATCGGAGAGGACAGGACGCGGGGAGCTGTTTTTT. Full variable domain (outside the CDR3, taken from reference TRBV7-9 and TRBJ2-2): DTGVSQNPRHKITKRGQNVTFRCDPISEHNRLYWYRQTLGQGPEFLTYFQNEAQLEKSRLLSDRFSAERPKGSFSTLEIQRTEQGDSAMYLCASSLSERTGRGELFFGEGSRLTVL.